The present T cell receptor (beta chain) was sequenced within a study of T-cell memory formation after mild COVID-19. Overall study context: TCR clusters showed largely donor specificity.

Study-level findings and limits: Mostly located in CM and EM were contracting CD4+ clones, with contracting CD8+ clones located in EMRA. CD4/CD8 balance held among clones contracting day 15 to 85, and later expanders leaned CD4+.

This clonotype was observed a handful of times. The antigen is unknown. Trimming removed 4 bases from V and 10 bases from J, with 8 bases in between. The CDR3 is made up of 11 amino acids. cDNA libraries for TCR alpha and TCR beta, carrying sample barcodes and UMIs, came from 5'RACE with constant-segment primers. TCRdb re-analysed the 5' RACE reads in MiXCR, keeping a single row per CDR3 protein. Among just over 400,000 distinct CDR3 sequences listed, under 25% were seen once. The sample comprised PBMCs or a T cell subset sorted from them (not recorded which). This clonotype was obtained from an adult woman who had mild COVID-19 (a few samples of this study predate the infection). Cell type and time point are not known. V gene TRBV12-3 or TRBV12-4 combines with J gene TRBJ2-1, with D perhaps matching TRBD2 (5 bases). Here the CDR3 reads CASSYKREQFF. The CDR3 region has the DNA TGTGCCAGCAGTTATAAGCGGGAGCAGTTCTTC.